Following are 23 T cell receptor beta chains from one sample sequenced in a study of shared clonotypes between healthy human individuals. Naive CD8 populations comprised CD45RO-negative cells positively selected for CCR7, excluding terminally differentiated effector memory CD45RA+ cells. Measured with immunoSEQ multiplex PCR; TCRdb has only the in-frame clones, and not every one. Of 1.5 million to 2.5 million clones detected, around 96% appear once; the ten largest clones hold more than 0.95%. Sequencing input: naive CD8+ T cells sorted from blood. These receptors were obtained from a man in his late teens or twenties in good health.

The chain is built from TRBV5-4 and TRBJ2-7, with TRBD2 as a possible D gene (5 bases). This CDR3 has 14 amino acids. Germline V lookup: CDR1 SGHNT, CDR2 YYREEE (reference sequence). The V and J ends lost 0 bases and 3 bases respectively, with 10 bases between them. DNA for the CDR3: TGTGCCAGCAGCTTGGCGGGGTCGGACTACGAGCAGTACTTC. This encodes CASSLAGSDYEQYF.

CDR3 sequence (DNA): TGTGCCAGCAGTCAGAATTTATCCCCAAACTATGGCTACACCTTC. Protein: CASSQNLSPNYGYTF. The chain couples TRBV6-5 to TRBJ1-2, with no clear D. The germline CDR1 and CDR2 sequences are MNHEY and SVGAGI. This CDR3 has 15 residues. V was shortened by 5 bases and J by 2 bases, with 15 bases between the two germline ends.

The CDR3 DNA follows: TGTGCCATCAGTGCGGGAGCGACAGATACGCAGTATTTT. This encodes CAISAGATDTQYF. This chain links TRBV10-3 with TRBJ2-3, with a possible D match to TRBD2 (6 bases). There are 13 residues in the CDR3. Germline-derived CDR1 and CDR2 are ENHRY and SYGVKD. The V end was cut by 4 bases, the J end by 3 bases, with 8 bases between.

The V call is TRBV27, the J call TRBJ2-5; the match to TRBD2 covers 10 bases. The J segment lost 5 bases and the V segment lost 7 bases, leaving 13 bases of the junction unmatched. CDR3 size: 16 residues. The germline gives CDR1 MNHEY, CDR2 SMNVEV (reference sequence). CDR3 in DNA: TGTGCCAGCAACCCATCTAGCGGGGGTTTGCTGGAGACCCAGTACTTC. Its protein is CASNPSSGGLLETQYF.

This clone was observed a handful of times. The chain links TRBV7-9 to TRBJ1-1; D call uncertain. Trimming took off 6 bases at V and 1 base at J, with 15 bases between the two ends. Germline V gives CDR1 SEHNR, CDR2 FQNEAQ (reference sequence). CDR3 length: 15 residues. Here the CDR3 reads CASREPSGGNTEAFF. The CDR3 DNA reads TGTGCCAGCAGGGAACCCTCCGGCGGGAACACTGAAGCTTTCTTT.

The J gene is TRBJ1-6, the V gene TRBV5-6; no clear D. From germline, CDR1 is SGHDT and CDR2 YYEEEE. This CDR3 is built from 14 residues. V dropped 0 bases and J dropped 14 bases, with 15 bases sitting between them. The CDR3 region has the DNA TGTGCCAGCAGCTTGGGATTTACTAAAAACACCCTCCACTTT. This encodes CASSLGFTKNTLHF. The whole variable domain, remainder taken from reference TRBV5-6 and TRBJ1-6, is DAGVTQSPTHLIKTRGQQVTLRCSPKSGHDTVSWYQQALGQGPQFIFQYYEEEERQRGNFPDRFSGHQFPNYSSELNVNALLLGDSALYLCASSLGFTKNTLHFGNGTRLTVT.

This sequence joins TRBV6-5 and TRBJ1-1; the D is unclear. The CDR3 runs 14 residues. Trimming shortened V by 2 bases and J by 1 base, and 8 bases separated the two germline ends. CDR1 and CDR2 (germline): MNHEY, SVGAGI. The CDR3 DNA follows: TGTGCCAGCAGTTACCAGAGTACGAACACTGAAGCTTTCTTT. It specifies CASSYQSTNTEAFF.

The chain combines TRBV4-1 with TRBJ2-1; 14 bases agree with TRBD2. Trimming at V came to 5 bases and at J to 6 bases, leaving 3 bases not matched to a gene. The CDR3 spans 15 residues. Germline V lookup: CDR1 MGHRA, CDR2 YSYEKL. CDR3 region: CASSFGLAGGNEQFF. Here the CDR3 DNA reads TGCGCCAGCAGCTTTGGACTAGCGGGAGGCAATGAGCAGTTCTTC.

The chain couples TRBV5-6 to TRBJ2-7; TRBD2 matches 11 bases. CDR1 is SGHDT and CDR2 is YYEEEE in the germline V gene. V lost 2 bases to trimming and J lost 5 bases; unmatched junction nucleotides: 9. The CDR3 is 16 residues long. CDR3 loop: CASSLSILAGVDEQYF. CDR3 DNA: TGTGCCAGCAGCTTATCCATACTAGCGGGAGTGGACGAGCAGTACTTC.

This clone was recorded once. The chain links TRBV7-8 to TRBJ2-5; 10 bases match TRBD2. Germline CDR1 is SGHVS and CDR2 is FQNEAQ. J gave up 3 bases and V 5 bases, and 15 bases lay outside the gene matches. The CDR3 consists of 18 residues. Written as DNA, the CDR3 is TGTGCCAGCAGCCAAGCGGCTAGCGGGGGAATGGGGGAAGAGACCCAGTACTTC. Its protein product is CASSQAASGGMGEETQYF.

CDR3 DNA sequence: TGTGCCAGCTCAGTCTGGAGCAATCAGCCCCAGCATTTT. It is translated as CASSVWSNQPQHF. This chain links TRBV18 with TRBJ1-5; unclear D gene. This CDR3 contains 13 residues. The V end was cut by 5 bases, the J end by 1 base, with 6 bases between. The germline CDR1 and CDR2 sequences are KGHSH and LQKENI.

The CDR3 nucleotides read TGTGCCAGCATTCAGGGTATGAACACTGAAGCTTTCTTT. Translated, it gives CASIQGMNTEAFF. The chain recombines TRBV28 with TRBJ1-1; a possible D gene is TRBD1 (5 bases). Germline CDR1 MDHEN, CDR2 SYDVKM. The CDR3 loop spans 13 amino acids. V shed 7 bases and J shed 0 bases, with 9 bases lying between them.

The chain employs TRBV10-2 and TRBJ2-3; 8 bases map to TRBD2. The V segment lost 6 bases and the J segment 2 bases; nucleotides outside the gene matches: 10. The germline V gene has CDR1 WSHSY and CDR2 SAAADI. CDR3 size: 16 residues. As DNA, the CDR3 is TGCGCCAGCAGCTATGCCGGGACTAGTTACACAGATACGCAGTATTTT. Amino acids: CASSYAGTSYTDTQYF.

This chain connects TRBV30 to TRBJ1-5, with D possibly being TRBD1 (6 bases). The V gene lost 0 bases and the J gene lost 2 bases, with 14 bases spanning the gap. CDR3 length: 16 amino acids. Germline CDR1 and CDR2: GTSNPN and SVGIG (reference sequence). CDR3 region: CAWSVSQGRGNQPQHF. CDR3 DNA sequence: TGTGCCTGGAGTGTTTCACAGGGAAGGGGCAATCAGCCCCAGCATTTT.

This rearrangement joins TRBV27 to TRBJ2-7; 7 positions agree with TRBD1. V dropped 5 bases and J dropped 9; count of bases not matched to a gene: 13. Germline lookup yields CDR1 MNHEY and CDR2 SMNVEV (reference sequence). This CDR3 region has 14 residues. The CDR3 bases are TGTGCCAGCAGTGAGGGGACAGCGGTTCTTGCGCAGTACTTC. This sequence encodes CASSEGTAVLAQYF.

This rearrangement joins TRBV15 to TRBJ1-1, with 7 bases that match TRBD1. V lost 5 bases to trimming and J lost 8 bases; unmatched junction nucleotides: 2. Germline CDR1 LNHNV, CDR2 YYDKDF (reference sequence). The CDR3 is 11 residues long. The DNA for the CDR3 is TGTGCCACCAGCGCACAGGGGGAAGCTTTCTTT. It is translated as CATSAQGEAFF.

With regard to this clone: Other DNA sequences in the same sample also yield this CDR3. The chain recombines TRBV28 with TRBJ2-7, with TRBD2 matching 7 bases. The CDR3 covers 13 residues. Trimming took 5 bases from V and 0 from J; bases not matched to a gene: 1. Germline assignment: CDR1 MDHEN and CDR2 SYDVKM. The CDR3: CASSSGISYEQYF. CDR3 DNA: TGTGCCAGCAGTAGCGGGATCTCCTACGAGCAGTACTTC.

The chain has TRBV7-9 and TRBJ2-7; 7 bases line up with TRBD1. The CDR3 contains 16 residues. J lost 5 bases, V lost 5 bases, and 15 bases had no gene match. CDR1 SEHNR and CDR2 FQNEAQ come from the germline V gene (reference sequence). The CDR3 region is CASSVRQGSQENEQYF. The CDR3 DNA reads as TGTGCCAGCAGCGTTAGACAGGGTAGTCAGGAAAACGAGCAGTACTTC.

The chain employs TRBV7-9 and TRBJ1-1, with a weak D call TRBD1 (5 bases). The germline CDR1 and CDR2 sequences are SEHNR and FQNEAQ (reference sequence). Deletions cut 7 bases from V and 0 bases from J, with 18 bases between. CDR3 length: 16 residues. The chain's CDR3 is CASNSQGGSVNTEAFF. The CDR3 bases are TGTGCCAGCAACTCCCAGGGCGGGTCCGTGAACACTGAAGCTTTCTTT.

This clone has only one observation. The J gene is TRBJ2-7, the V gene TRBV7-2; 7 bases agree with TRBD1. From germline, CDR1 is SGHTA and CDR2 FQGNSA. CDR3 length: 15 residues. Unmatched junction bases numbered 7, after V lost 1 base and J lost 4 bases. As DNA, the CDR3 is TGTGCCAGCAGCTTAGATCCCGGGACAGTTTACGAGCAGTACTTC. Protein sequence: CASSLDPGTVYEQYF.

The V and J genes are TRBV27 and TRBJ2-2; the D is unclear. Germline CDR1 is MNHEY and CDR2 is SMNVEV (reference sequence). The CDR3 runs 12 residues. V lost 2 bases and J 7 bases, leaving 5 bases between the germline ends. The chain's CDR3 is CASSLINGELFF. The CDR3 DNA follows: TGTGCCAGCAGTTTAATTAACGGGGAGCTGTTTTTT.

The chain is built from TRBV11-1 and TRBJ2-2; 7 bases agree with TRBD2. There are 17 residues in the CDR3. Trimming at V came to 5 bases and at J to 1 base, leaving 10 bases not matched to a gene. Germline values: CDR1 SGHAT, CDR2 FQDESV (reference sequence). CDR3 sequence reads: CASSPRLAEMNTGELFF. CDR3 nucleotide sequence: TGTGCCAGCAGCCCCCGGCTAGCGGAGATGAACACCGGGGAGCTGTTTTTT.

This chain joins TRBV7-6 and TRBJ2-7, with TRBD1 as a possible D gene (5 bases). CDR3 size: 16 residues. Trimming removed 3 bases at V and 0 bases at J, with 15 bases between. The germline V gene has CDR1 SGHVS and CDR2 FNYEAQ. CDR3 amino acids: CASSLTHSQVSYEQYF. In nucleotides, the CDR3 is TGTGCCAGCAGCTTGACGCACTCACAGGTCTCCTACGAGCAGTACTTC.